The clone carrying this T cell receptor (beta chain) was picked up a small number of times. This sample stems from a study of early T cells in non-severe SARS-CoV-2 infection. Study details: Chains from this unsorted whole-blood bulk RNA could not be paired.

Each CDR3 protein gets one entry after TCRdb re-called the 5' RACE reads with MiXCR. Of about 60,000 distinct CDR3 sequences in the sample, more than 13% were seen once. This TCR was recovered from an adult who was a healthcare worker with PCR-confirmed SARS-CoV-2 infection or an uninfected control (not recorded which). The sample in question was whole blood, obtained at baseline.

The CDR3 protein is CSFRGLQNTGELFF. CDR3 bases: TGCAGCTTCCGGGGGCTTCAAAACACCGGGGAGCTGTTTTTT. The J gene is TRBJ2-2, the V gene TRBV29-1; D tentatively fits TRBD1 or TRBD2 (6 bases each). CDR3 length: 14 amino acids. The germline V and J ends were trimmed by 8 bases and 2 bases, with 15 bases remaining between them. Germline-derived CDR1 and CDR2 are SQVTM and ANQGSEA.